Shown below are 18 T cell receptor beta chains from a single sample sequenced in a study of blood T cell repertoires in COVID-19. Assay used: immunoSEQ multiplex PCR; TCRdb lists only in-frame clones, some missing. The sample has about 220,000 clones, about 86% seen once. Specimen: peripheral blood. Receptors were obtained from a woman in her 30s who had recovered from COVID-19.

Concerning this clone: The same CDR3 can be traced to other DNA sequences in this sample. J is TRBJ2-1 and V is TRBV18; D gene ambiguous. The CDR3 loop spans 13 amino acids. The germline gives CDR1 KGHSH, CDR2 LQKENI. Between the trimmed V and J ends, which lost 3 bases and 6 bases, there was a span of 9 bases. CDR3 region: CASSPPSRNEQFF. The CDR3 nucleotides are TGTGCCAGCTCACCGCCCTCGCGCAATGAGCAGTTCTTC.

This clone was seen a handful of times. The chain joins TRBV5-1 to TRBJ1-1, with D possibly being TRBD1 (6 bases). Trimming removed 5 bases from V and 0 bases from J, with 14 bases in between. Germline V gene data show CDR1 as SGHRS and CDR2 as YFSETQ. The CDR3 totals 15 residues. CDR3 in amino acids: CASRQTTGVNTEAFF. The CDR3 nucleotides are TGCGCCAGCAGACAAACGACAGGAGTGAACACTGAAGCTTTCTTT.

Only one count was recorded for this clone. The gene calls are TRBV5-5 and TRBJ2-3; the match to TRBD2 covers 9 bases. This CDR3 spans 17 amino acids. Trimming at V came to 3 bases and at J to 2 bases, leaving 10 bases not matched to a gene. The V gene's germline CDR1 is SGHKS and CDR2 YYEKEE (reference sequence). The CDR3: CASSSISGSGVTDTQYF. For the CDR3, the DNA is TGTGCCAGCAGCTCTATTAGCGGGAGCGGGGTCACAGATACGCAGTATTTT.

This clone has a handful of counts. This chain joins TRBV10-1 and TRBJ2-1; maybe TRBD2 (6 bases). Deletions cut 3 bases from V and 9 bases from J, with 15 bases between. CDR1 is WNHNN, CDR2 SYGVQD, per germline (reference sequence). The CDR3 runs 14 residues. The DNA for the CDR3 is TGCGCCAGCAGTGACGCAGCGGGTACTTTTGAGCAGTTCTTC. Translating it yields CASSDAAGTFEQFF.

The V gene is TRBV6-4, the J gene TRBJ2-7; 7 bases are a match to TRBD1. CDR3 size: 17 residues. Germline CDR1 reads MRHNA; CDR2 reads SNTAGT. V trimming: 10 bases; J trimming: 0 bases; junction bases outside the gene matches: 18. The CDR3 reads CATKGARAGVYSYEQYF. CDR3 in DNA: TGTGCCACCAAGGGGGCGAGGGCAGGGGTCTACTCCTACGAGCAGTACTTC.

The chain is built from TRBV27 and TRBJ2-5, with TRBD2 identical over 16 bases. The ends lost 5 bases at V and 5 bases at J; junction bases unmatched: 5. The CDR3 length is 16 residues. CDR1 and CDR2 from the germline V gene are MNHEY and SMNVEV (reference sequence). CDR3 in DNA: TGTGCCAGCAGTCTGGGACTAGCGGGAGGGTGGGAGACCCAGTACTTC. Translation: CASSLGLAGGWETQYF.

V usage is TRBV27 and J usage is TRBJ1-4; 10 nucleotides line up with TRBD1. The J segment lost 10 bases and the V segment lost 2 bases, leaving 4 bases of the junction unmatched. This CDR3 region has 14 residues. Germline CDR1 reads MNHEY; CDR2 reads SMNVEV (reference sequence). The CDR3 bases are TGTGCCAGCAGTTTAGGGGACAGGGGAGGAAAACTGTTTTTT. Encoded protein: CASSLGDRGGKLFF.

This clone has a handful of counts. The rearrangement links TRBV11-3 to TRBJ2-1, with 12 bases fitting TRBD2. CDR3 length: 14 residues. After removal of 5 bases from V and 7 bases from J, the junction contained 3 bases not matched to a gene. CDR1 SGHNT and CDR2 YENEEA come from the germline V gene. The CDR3 DNA follows: TGTGCCAGCAGCCTAGCGGGAGGGCATAATGAGCAGTTCTTC. This gives the protein CASSLAGGHNEQFF. The entire variable domain, with the rest obtained from reference TRBV11-3 and TRBJ2-1, is as follows: EAGVVQSPRYKIIEKKQPVAFWCNPISGHNTLYWYLQNLGQGPELLIRYENEEAVDDSQLPKDRFSAERLKGVDSTLKIQPAELGDSAVYLCASSLAGGHNEQFFGPGTRLTVL.

The chain links TRBV28 to TRBJ2-7; 8 bases line up with TRBD1. CDR1 MDHEN and CDR2 SYDVKM come from the germline V gene. The V segment lost 8 bases and the J segment 0 bases; nucleotides outside the gene matches: 9. This CDR3 has 15 residues. The CDR3 DNA reads as TGTGCCAGCCAAATCAGGACAGGGATCTCCTACGAGCAGTACTTC. Translation gives CASQIRTGISYEQYF.

The V gene is TRBV7-6, the J gene TRBJ2-5, with D possibly matching TRBD2 (7 bases). Germline V gives CDR1 SGHVS, CDR2 FNYEAQ. The V end lost 5 bases, the J end lost 4 bases, and 20 bases lay between the germline ends. The CDR3 runs to 16 residues. The CDR3 sequence: CASSLGGAGARETQYF. The CDR3 DNA reads as TGTGCCAGCAGCCTAGGGGGGGCGGGAGCGAGAGAGACCCAGTACTTC. Combining the CDR3 with reference TRBV7-6 and TRBJ2-5 gives the whole variable domain GAGVSQSPRYKVTKRGQDVALRCDPISGHVSLYWYRQALGQGPEFLTYFNYEAQQDKSGLPNDRFSAERPEGSISTLTIQRTEQRDSAMYRCASSLGGAGARETQYFGPGTRLLVL.

The chain combines TRBV18 with TRBJ2-2; tentative D call: TRBD1 (6 bases). The germline V gene encodes CDR1 KGHSH and CDR2 LQKENI. V lost 5 bases and J lost 5, with 9 bases in between. The CDR3 loop spans 13 amino acids. This chain's CDR3 is CASSEQGTGELFF. As DNA, the CDR3 is TGTGCCAGCTCAGAACAGGGAACCGGGGAGCTGTTTTTT.

The chain joins TRBV2 to TRBJ1-1; D is unresolved. Germline V gene data show CDR1 as SNHLY and CDR2 as FYNNEI. Trimming took off 11 bases at V and 3 bases at J, with 16 bases between the two ends. This CDR3 has 13 residues. CDR3 DNA: TGTGCCGCCAACCTGGAGGCGGACACTGAAGCTTTCTTT. Translation: CAANLEADTEAFF.

This rearrangement joins TRBV4-1 to TRBJ2-7; 7 nucleotides line up with TRBD1. Losses at the gene ends were 4 bases for V and 5 bases for J; bases not matched to a gene: 2. Germline loops: CDR1 MGHRA, CDR2 YSYEKL. This CDR3 comprises 12 residues. In nucleotides, the CDR3 is TGCGCCAGCAGCCGTGACAGGGACGAGCAGTACTTC. Translating it yields CASSRDRDEQYF.

The CDR3 DNA reads TGTGCCAGCAGTTTCTCCAGCGGGAGAGTCGAGCAGTACTTC. Its protein product is CASSFSSGRVEQYF. The chain carries TRBV27 and TRBJ2-7, with 8 bases that match TRBD2. The length of the CDR3 is 14 residues. Germline loops: CDR1 MNHEY, CDR2 SMNVEV (reference sequence). Trimming cost V 3 bases and J 6 bases; bases outside gene matches: 7.

V is TRBV28 and J is TRBJ1-1; D might be TRBD1 (5 bases). V lost 6 bases, J lost 5 bases, and 16 bases lay in between. This CDR3 has 14 amino acids. Germline V gives CDR1 MDHEN, CDR2 SYDVKM. CDR3 protein: CASRHWRGETEAFF. CDR3 nucleotides: TGTGCCAGCAGACATTGGAGGGGAGAAACTGAAGCTTTCTTT.

The chain recombines TRBV9 with TRBJ2-5; maybe TRBD1 (7 bases). This CDR3 contains 15 residues. V was shortened by 4 bases and J by 5 bases, with 18 bases between the two germline ends. Germline V lookup: CDR1 SGDLS, CDR2 YYNGEE. DNA of the CDR3: TGTGCCAGCAGCCCAGGGGGGCCGTTATCGGAGACCCAGTACTTC. Its protein is CASSPGGPLSETQYF.

CDR3: CASSDQGAYGYTF. The CDR3 DNA is TGTGCCAGCAGCGATCAGGGGGCCTATGGCTACACCTTC. This sequence joins TRBV7-9 and TRBJ1-2, with 8 bases fitting TRBD1. The length of the CDR3 is 13 residues. Germline CDR1 SEHNR, CDR2 FQNEAQ (reference sequence). The ends lost 5 bases at V and 4 bases at J; junction bases unmatched: 3.

The V gene is TRBV19, the J gene TRBJ2-1, with 12 bases that match TRBD2. The CDR3 consists of 18 residues. V shed 5 bases and J 0 bases; nucleotides not matched to a gene: 8. Germline values: CDR1 LNHDA, CDR2 SQIVND (reference sequence). The CDR3 reads CASSSRTSGTTSYNEQFF. DNA for the CDR3: TGTGCCAGTAGTTCCCGGACTAGCGGGACGACCTCCTACAATGAGCAGTTCTTC.